The clone carrying this T cell receptor beta chain was seen a few times. This sample was taken from a study of patients and donors after allogeneic stem cell transplantation. TCRdb re-derived calls from the RT-PCR reads in MiXCR, one entry per CDR3 protein. This repertoire shows some 160,000 distinct CDR3 sequences, 20% to 25% found once; its top ten account for 26%. The CDR3 sequence is 14 residues long. Germline loops: CDR1 SGHRS, CDR2 YFSETQ. V was cut by 4 bases and J by 3 bases, with 13 bases left in between. The clonotype originates from a human donor who was either an allogeneic HSCT recipient or a stem cell or donor lymphocyte infusion donor (not recorded which). It is not recorded whose cells these are; they may come from a transplant donor. The material sequenced was blood, either unsorted or a sorted T cell fraction (not recorded which). V is TRBV5-1 and J is TRBJ1-2; D unclear. CDR3 sequence (DNA): TGCGCCAGCAGCCCTAGAGGGTTGGACTATGGCTACACCTTC. This sequence encodes CASSPRGLDYGYTF. Complete variable domain (other parts from reference TRBV5-1 and TRBJ1-2): KAGVTQTPRYLIKTRGQQVTLSCSPISGHRSVSWYQQTPGQGLQFLFEYFSETQRNKGNFPGRFSGRQFSNSRSEMNVSTLELGDSALYLCASSPRGLDYGYTFGSGTRLTVV.